A selection of T cell receptor beta chains follows, all from one sample in a study of tumor-infiltrating lymphocytes in primary liver carcinoma. MiXCR was run by TCRdb on the multiplex PCR reads, yielding one entry per CDR3 protein. Of around 170,000 distinct CDR3 sequences detected, over 50% appear once; the ten largest clones hold less than 75%. Sequenced input: peripheral blood. The receptors were sampled from a middle-aged man with primary liver carcinoma and hepatitis B virus infection. Both conserved end residues are part of each CDR3. The order of the fields is clone size, D gene, J gene, V gene, CDR3 DNA, CDR3 protein. D genes are given only for firm matches. The listing skips clone size in some rows; elsewhere it reads once, few, many or a size class.

size: .; D: .; J: TRBJ2-5; V: TRBV6-6; DNA: TGTGCCAGCAGTTACTCGGGGGGAGGAGGAGAAGGGACCCAGTACTTC; CDR3: CASSYSGGGGEGTQYF
size: .; D: TRBD1; J: TRBJ1-2; V: TRBV19; DNA: TGTGCCAGTAGTGATCGACAGGGGGCGCGTGGCTATGGCTACACCTTC; CDR3: CASSDRQGARGYGYTF
size: .; D: .; J: TRBJ2-1; V: TRBV5-4; DNA: TGTGCCAGCGGCTTGGCCGGGACTGTCTACAATGAGCAGTTCTTC; CDR3: CASGLAGTVYNEQFF
size: once; D: .; J: TRBJ2-7; V: TRBV11-2; DNA: TGTGCCGGCAGCCCTTGGACCTTGCACGAGCAGTACTTC; CDR3: CAGSPWTLHEQYF
size: .; D: .; J: TRBJ1-1; V: TRBV6-5; DNA: TGTGTCAGCAGTTACGTTCGAGACACTGAAGCTTTCTTT; CDR3: CVSSYVRDTEAFF
size: .; D: TRBD1; J: TRBJ2-1; V: TRBV6-5; DNA: TGTGTCAGCAGTTGGGGACAGGGGGCAAATGAGCAGTTCTTC; CDR3: CVSSWGQGANEQFF
size: few; D: .; J: TRBJ2-7; V: TRBV4-1; DNA: TGCGCCAGCAGCCAAGGCGACCGGAGCTCCTACGAGCAGTACTTC; CDR3: CASSQGDRSSYEQYF
size: .; D: .; J: TRBJ1-1; V: TRBV5-4; DNA: TGTGCCAGCAGTCGTACAGGTGGGCTGAGCACTGAAGCTTCCTTT; CDR3: CASSRTGGLSTEASF
size: .; D: TRBD2; J: TRBJ2-7; V: TRBV4-2; DNA: TGTGCCAGCAGCCAAACTAGCGGGAGCCTGTACGAGCAGTACTTC; CDR3: CASSQTSGSLYEQYF
size: few; D: TRBD2; J: TRBJ2-2; V: TRBV5-5; DNA: TGTGCCAGCAGCCAAGGACTAGCGGTTAACACCGGGGAGCTGTTTTTT; CDR3: CASSQGLAVNTGELFF
size: .; D: .; J: TRBJ2-3; V: TRBV5-5; DNA: TGTGCCAGCAGCACGTCTTATAACCTCAAGGGCACAGATACGCAGTATTTT; CDR3: CASSTSYNLKGTDTQYF
size: .; D: .; J: TRBJ2-3; V: TRBV5-6; DNA: TGTGCCAGCAGCTTGGTTCCAGATACGCAGTATTTT; CDR3: CASSLVPDTQYF
size: many; D: .; J: TRBJ2-3; V: TRBV11-3; DNA: TGTGCCAGCAGCTCGGGGAGGGATACGCAGTATTTT; CDR3: CASSSGRDTQYF
size: many; D: TRBD2; J: TRBJ2-2; V: TRBV4-1; DNA: TGCGCCAGCAGCCCCCCAAAAGGCGGGAGGGCCGGAACCGGGGAGCTGTTTTTT; CDR3: CASSPPKGGRAGTGELFF
size: few; D: .; J: TRBJ2-7; V: TRBV30; DNA: TGTGCCTGGGCCCGGGAGATTGGCTACTACGAGCAGTACTTC; CDR3: CAWAREIGYYEQYF
size: .; D: .; J: TRBJ2-7; V: TRBV11-1; DNA: TGTGCCAGCAGCCTGGTAGGAATAGGGGGCTCCTACGAGCAGTACTTC; CDR3: CASSLVGIGGSYEQYF
size: once; D: .; J: TRBJ1-5; V: TRBV7-9; DNA: TGTGCCAGCAGCTTAGAGGGGGAAGGTCAGCCCCAGCATTTT; CDR3: CASSLEGEGQPQHF
size: once; D: .; J: TRBJ2-6; V: TRBV6-5; DNA: TGTGCCAGCAGTTATGATTCGGGGGGCGCTTCCCTGGGCTCCGGGGCCAACGTCCTGACTTTC; CDR3: CASSYDSGGASLGSGANVLTF
size: few; D: .; J: TRBJ1-5; V: TRBV29-1; DNA: TGCAGCGTTGGGGAAACAGCAGATAGCAATCAGCCCCAGCATTTT; CDR3: CSVGETADSNQPQHF
size: .; D: TRBD1; J: TRBJ1-5; V: TRBV6-5; DNA: TGTGCCAGCGGGGACAGGGGTAGCAATCAGCCCCAGCATTTT; CDR3: CASGDRGSNQPQHF
size: .; D: .; J: TRBJ2-1; V: TRBV24-1; DNA: TGTACCACCAGTGACTTAGTTGGGATCGGGGAGCAGTTCTTC; CDR3: CTTSDLVGIGEQFF
size: .; D: .; J: TRBJ1-3; V: TRBV12-3/TRBV12-4; DNA: TGTGCCAGTACCCCATCGGGAGACACCATATATTTT; CDR3: CASTPSGDTIYF
size: .; D: TRBD2; J: TRBJ2-1; V: TRBV11-2; DNA: TGTGCCAACAGCTTAGGGCGGGGACTAGCGTACAATGAGCAGTTCTTC; CDR3: CANSLGRGLAYNEQFF
size: .; D: .; J: TRBJ2-7; V: TRBV11-2; DNA: TGTGCCAGCGGCATAAACAGATTAAGGACCTACGAGCATTACTTC; CDR3: CASGINRLRTYEHYF
size: few; D: .; J: TRBJ2-5; V: TRBV29-1; DNA: TGCAGCGCTAAAAGCCCAGAAGAGACCCAGTACTTC; CDR3: CSAKSPEETQYF
size: once; D: .; J: TRBJ1-3; V: TRBV4-1; DNA: TGCGCCAGCAGCCAAGTGTCGGGACCGAGCTCTGGAAGCACCATATATTTT; CDR3: CASSQVSGPSSGSTIYF
size: few; D: .; J: TRBJ2-3; V: TRBV11-2; DNA: TGTGCCAGCGGCTTAGCCGACACAGCAGATACGCGGTATTTT; CDR3: CASGLADTADTRYF
size: .; D: .; J: TRBJ2-1; V: TRBV4-1; DNA: TGCGCCAGCAGGCCTAGCGCGAGTCTCTATGAGCAGTTCTTC; CDR3: CASRPSASLYEQFF
size: .; D: .; J: TRBJ2-7; V: TRBV4-1; DNA: TGCGCCAGCAACCAGAAGAGTTTAGGACTGGGCTCCTACGAGCAGTACTTC; CDR3: CASNQKSLGLGSYEQYF
size: .; D: TRBD1; J: TRBJ2-3; V: TRBV6-6; DNA: TGTGCCAGCAGTTACTTCAGGGGGAAAGCCTCAGAAACGCAGTATTTT; CDR3: CASSYFRGKASETQYF
size: many; D: .; J: TRBJ2-3; V: TRBV11-2; DNA: TGTGCCAGCAGCCCCGACTTCAGCACAGATACGCAGTATTTT; CDR3: CASSPDFSTDTQYF